This T cell receptor (beta chain) was sequenced during a study of CD8+ T cells in alopecia areata. Study as a whole: Tofacitinib administration to treated patients was oral, at 5 to 10 mg twice daily. Study-wide results and limits: Scalp and blood samples kept many expanded lesional clones throughout tofacitinib. Scalp clonality and expanded CD8+ clones among the top 100 showed significant decreases with tofacitinib. Mouse data revealed clearer TCR sharing than patient data did, a gap possibly tied to HLA.

Noted treatment: oral pan-JAK inhibitor, 5-10 mg twice daily. As concerns this clone: Its matching antigen is unknown.

The authors extracted RNA and reverse transcribed it into cDNA as the sequencing template. TCRdb keeps only in-frame clones here, not all; method: immunoSEQ multiplex PCR. The top ten clones hold 0.48% of a sample with a few hundred thousand clones, about two fifths of them seen once. Unmatched junction bases numbered 9, after V lost 6 bases and J lost 8 bases. The CDR3 loop spans 13 amino acids. Germline V lookup: CDR1 MDHEN, CDR2 SYDVKM. The clonotype was recovered from a human donor with alopecia areata. The material was CD4+ T cells sorted from blood, obtained at approximately week 34, from a patient treated with tofacitinib. The chain links TRBV28 to TRBJ1-2; 7 bases agree with TRBD1. The CDR3, as DNA: TGTGCCAGCAGGGCAGGGGGTCAGGGAGGCTACACCTTC. Translation gives CASRAGGQGGYTF.